This TCR beta chain was obtained from a study of T cell changes during pregnancy in multiple sclerosis. The assay was immunoSEQ multiplex PCR, and TCRdb's table has in-frame clones only and misses some. Altogether 75,000 to 100,000 clones are present, roughly 91% being singletons, with the ten largest covering more than 1.5%. Trimming cost V 4 bases and J 1 base; bases outside gene matches: 5. Germline lookup yields CDR1 SGHDT and CDR2 YYEEEE. CDR3 length: 14 amino acids. Sequencing was performed on peripheral blood, taken after pregnancy. The sequence derives from a female donor in good health, enrolled as a control in a pregnancy study. J is TRBJ2-7 and V is TRBV5-6; 7 nucleotides line up with TRBD1. CDR3 sequence reads: CASSGRRGSYEQYF. The DNA of the CDR3 is TGTGCCAGCAGCGGGCGCAGGGGGTCCTACGAGCAGTACTTC.